The sequence of this T cell receptor (beta chain) was determined in a study of monozygotic twins with cystic fibrosis (dated by TCRdb to the early 2020s). Study-level background: Barcoded libraries were made from 2.5 to 3 micrograms of fragmented DNA using approximately 14 PCR cycles. Data for three of the twin pairs had previously been reported in another context. To assess genetic influence on V and J gene usage, the study compared TCR beta repertoires within and across 16 monozygotic twin pairs with cystic fibrosis. Twins were ranked among approximately 1,100 cohort participants for weight-for-height and FEVPerc (FEV1 disease centile) on the day of blood sampling. The cohort included ten female and six male twin pairs, mostly children and adolescents, aged roughly 2.0 to 40 years with a median of 9.1 years.

Following the manufacturer's instructions, the researchers used the immunoSEQ immune profiling system to amplify TCR beta CDR3 regions via multiplex PCR. An Illumina NextSeq system was used to carry out the sequencing. Processing in the source paper ran as follows. Sequence data were processed on the immunoSEQ Analyzer platform, and clonality was calculated as the square root of Simpson's index of productive rearrangements. Similarity in V and J usage was quantified by Jensen-Shannon distance, and CDR3 generation probabilities were calculated with OLGA. The immuneACCESS database (August 2020) and VDJdb (December 2020) were searched for shared CDR3 sequences. As stored in TCRdb, this immuneACCESS dataset retains in-frame rearrangements with V and J assigned. A fraction of the clones does not appear; measured against another copy, unresolved V genes explain less than half of the discrepancy, and the remainder lacks a known reason. V, J and clone size derive from that table, while D and trimming were established from the DNA sequence. This sample comprises about 29,000 clones, over 80% of them detected only once. 0.88% of the sample is taken by the ten largest.

What the research found in general, with its limitations: Only a small cohort was studied, and no association of shared CDR3 numbers with age, concordance or disease severity was found. Sharing of nucleotide-identical clonotypes was significantly greater within monozygotic CF twin pairs than between unrelated CF individuals (P = 0.000026, Mann-Whitney). Simpson clonality was generally low (median approximately 0.0092), which suggests a naive-dominated repertoire, and clonality was higher in the most severely affected patients. In 13 of 16 pairs, V gene usage most closely resembled the co-twin's, and the same held for J usage in 8 of 16 pairs, a pattern suggesting genetic constraints.

A note on this clone: It has no known antigen specificity. The sample holds no much larger clone one base away, and base qualities are not on file.

The twin pairs came from the European Cystic Fibrosis Twin and Sibling Study Cohort, a cohort that recruited patients from over 150 CF clinics across 14 European countries. Zygosity and CFTR genotype were verified in-house, with zygosity tested by multiplex PCR of nine short tandem repeat loci. Peripheral blood was sampled from each twin, and clinical parameters were recorded on the day of blood sampling. Phenol/chloroform extraction was used to isolate genomic DNA from peripheral blood cells, and the DNA was then kept in TE buffer at 4 degrees C. The sequenced sample was blood. This TCR derives from a girl aged 2 to 9 with cystic fibrosis.

The CDR3 region: CASSLFDYLRAQHF. The nucleotide sequence is given as TGTGCCAGCAGTTTATTTGACTACCTAAGAGCCCAGCATTTT. The V and J genes are TRBV28 and TRBJ1-5; the D gene is unclear. CDR1 and CDR2, per the germline V gene, are MDHEN and SYDVKM. V gives up 1 base and J gives up 11 bases, and the segment between their germline ends measures 15 bases. From its cysteine to its phenylalanine, the CDR3 spans 14 amino acids. The CDR3 DNA has 42 bases and is translated from base 1.